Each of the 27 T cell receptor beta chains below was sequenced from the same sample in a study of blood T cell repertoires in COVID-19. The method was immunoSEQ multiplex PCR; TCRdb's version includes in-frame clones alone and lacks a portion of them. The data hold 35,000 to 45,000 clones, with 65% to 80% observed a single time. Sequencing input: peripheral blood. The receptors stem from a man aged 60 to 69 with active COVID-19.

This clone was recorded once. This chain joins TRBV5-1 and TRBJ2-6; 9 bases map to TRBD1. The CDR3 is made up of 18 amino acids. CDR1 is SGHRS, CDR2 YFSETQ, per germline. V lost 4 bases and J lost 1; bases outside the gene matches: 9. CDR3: CASSQTGGPGSGANVLTF. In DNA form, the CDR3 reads TGCGCCAGCAGCCAAACAGGGGGCCCGGGGTCTGGGGCCAACGTCCTGACTTTC. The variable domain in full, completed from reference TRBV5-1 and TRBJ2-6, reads KAGVTQTPRYLIKTRGQQVTLSCSPISGHRSVSWYQQTPGQGLQFLFEYFSETQRNKGNFPGRFSGRQFSNSRSEMNVSTLELGDSALYLCASSQTGGPGSGANVLTFGAGSRLTVL.

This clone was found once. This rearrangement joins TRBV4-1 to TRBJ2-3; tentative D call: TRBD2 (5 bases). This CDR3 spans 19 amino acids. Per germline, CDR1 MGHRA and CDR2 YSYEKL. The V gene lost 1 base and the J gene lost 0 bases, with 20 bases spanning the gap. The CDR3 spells CASSQGVAYKTTSTDTQYF. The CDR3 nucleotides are TGCGCCAGCAGCCAAGGGGTAGCCTACAAGACTACTAGCACAGATACGCAGTATTTT.

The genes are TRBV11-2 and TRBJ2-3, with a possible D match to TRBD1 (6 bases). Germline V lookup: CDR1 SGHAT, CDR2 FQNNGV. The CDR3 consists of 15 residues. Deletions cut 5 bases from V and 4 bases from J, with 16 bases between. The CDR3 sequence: CASSLWGQGADTQYF. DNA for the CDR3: TGTGCCAGCAGCCTGTGGGGGCAGGGCGCAGATACGCAGTATTTT.

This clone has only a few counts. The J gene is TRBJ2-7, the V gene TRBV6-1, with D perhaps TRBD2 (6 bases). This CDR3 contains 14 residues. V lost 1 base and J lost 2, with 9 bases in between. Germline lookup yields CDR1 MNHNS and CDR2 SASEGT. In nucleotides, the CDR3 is TGTGCCAGCAGTGAAGGGGCGGGGACCTACGAGCAGTACTTC. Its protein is CASSEGAGTYEQYF.

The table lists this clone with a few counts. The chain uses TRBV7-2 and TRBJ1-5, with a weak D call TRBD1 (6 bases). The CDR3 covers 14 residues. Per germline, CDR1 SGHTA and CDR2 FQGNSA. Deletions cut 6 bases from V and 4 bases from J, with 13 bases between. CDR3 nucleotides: TGTGCCAGCAGTTCACAGGGAACAAATCAGCCCCAGCATTTT. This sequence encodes CASSSQGTNQPQHF.

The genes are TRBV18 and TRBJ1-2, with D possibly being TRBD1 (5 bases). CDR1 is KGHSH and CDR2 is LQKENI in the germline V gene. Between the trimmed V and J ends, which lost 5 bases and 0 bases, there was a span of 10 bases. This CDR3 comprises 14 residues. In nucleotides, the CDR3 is TGTGCCAGCTCATTGACAGAGTCTAACTATGGCTACACCTTC. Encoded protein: CASSLTESNYGYTF.

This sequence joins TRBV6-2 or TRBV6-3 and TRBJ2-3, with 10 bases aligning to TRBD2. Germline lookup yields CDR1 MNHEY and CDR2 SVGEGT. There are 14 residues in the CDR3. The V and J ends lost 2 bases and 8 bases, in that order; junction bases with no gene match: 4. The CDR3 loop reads CASSYQREGRTQYF. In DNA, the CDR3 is TGTGCCAGCAGTTACCAGCGGGAGGGTCGTACGCAGTATTTT.

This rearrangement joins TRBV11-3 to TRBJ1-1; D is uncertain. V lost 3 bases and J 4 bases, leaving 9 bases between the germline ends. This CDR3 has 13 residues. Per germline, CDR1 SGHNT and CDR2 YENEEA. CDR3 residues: CASSFMGGTEAFF. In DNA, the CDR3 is TGTGCCAGCAGCTTTATGGGAGGCACTGAAGCTTTCTTT. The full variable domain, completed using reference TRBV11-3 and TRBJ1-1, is EAGVVQSPRYKIIEKKQPVAFWCNPISGHNTLYWYLQNLGQGPELLIRYENEEAVDDSQLPKDRFSAERLKGVDSTLKIQPAELGDSAVYLCASSFMGGTEAFFGQGTRLTVV.

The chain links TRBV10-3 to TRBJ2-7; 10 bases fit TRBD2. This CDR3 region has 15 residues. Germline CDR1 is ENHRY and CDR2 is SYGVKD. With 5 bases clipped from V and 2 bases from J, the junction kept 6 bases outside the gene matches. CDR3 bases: TGTGCCATCAGTCTCACTAGCGGGGCAACCTACGAGCAGTACTTC. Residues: CAISLTSGATYEQYF.

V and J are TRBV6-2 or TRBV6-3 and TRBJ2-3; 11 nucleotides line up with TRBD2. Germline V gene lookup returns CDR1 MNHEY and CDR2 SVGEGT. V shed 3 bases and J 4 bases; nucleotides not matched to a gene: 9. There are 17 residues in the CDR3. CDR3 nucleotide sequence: TGTGCCAGCAGTTATTTCCCGACTAGCGGGAAGCCAGATACGCAGTATTTT. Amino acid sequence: CASSYFPTSGKPDTQYF.

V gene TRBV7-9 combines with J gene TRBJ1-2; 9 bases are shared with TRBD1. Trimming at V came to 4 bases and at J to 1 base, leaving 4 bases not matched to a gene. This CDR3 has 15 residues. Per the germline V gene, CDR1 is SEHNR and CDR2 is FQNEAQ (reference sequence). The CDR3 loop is CASSSGQGLNYGYTF. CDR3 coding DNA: TGTGCCAGCAGCTCCGGACAGGGGCTTAACTATGGCTACACCTTC.

CDR3 amino acids: CAISESFGGSSYEQYF. The CDR3 DNA reads TGTGCCATCAGTGAGTCGTTCGGCGGGAGCTCCTACGAGCAGTACTTC. V is TRBV10-3 and J is TRBJ2-7, with 7 bases that match TRBD2. The CDR3 is 16 amino acids. With V trimmed by 0 bases and J by 0 bases, 5 bases remained unmatched. The germline CDR1 and CDR2 sequences are ENHRY and SYGVKD.

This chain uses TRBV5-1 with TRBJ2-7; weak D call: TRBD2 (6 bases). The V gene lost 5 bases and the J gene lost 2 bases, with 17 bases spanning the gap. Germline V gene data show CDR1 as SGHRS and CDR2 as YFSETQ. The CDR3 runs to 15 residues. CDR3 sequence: CASSDSTGDPYEQYF. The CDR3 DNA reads TGCGCCAGCAGTGATAGTACGGGGGACCCCTACGAGCAGTACTTC.

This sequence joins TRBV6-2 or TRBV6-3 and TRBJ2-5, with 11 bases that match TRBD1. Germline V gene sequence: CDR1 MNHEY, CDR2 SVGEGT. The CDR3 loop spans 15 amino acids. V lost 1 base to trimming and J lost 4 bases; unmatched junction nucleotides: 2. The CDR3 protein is CASSYYGQGAETQYF. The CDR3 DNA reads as TGTGCCAGCAGTTACTATGGACAGGGGGCAGAGACCCAGTACTTC.

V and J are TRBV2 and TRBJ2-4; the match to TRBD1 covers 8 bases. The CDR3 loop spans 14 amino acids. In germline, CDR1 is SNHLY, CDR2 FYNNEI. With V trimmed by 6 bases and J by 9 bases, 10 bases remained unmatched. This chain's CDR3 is CASSQSGGGSIQYF. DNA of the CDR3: TGTGCCAGCAGCCAGTCAGGGGGCGGCAGCATTCAGTACTTC.

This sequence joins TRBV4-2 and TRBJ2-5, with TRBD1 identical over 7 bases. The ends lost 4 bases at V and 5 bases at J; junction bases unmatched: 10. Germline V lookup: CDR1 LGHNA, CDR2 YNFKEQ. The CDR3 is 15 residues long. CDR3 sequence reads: CASSPEIDRAETQYF. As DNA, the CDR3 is TGTGCCAGCAGCCCAGAAATAGACAGGGCTGAGACCCAGTACTTC.

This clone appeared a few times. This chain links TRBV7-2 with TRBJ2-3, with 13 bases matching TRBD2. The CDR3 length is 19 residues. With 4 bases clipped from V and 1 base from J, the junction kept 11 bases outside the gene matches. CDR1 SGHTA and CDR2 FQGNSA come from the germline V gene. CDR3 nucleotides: TGTGCCAGCAGCTCTCCGAGACTAGCGGGGGGCCACCGCACAGATACGCAGTATTTT. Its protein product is CASSSPRLAGGHRTDTQYF. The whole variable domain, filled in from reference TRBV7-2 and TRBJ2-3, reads GAGVSQSPSNKVTEKGKDVELRCDPISGHTALYWYRQSLGQGLEFLIYFQGNSAPDKSGLPSDRFSAERTGGSVSTLTIQRTQQEDSAVYLCASSSPRLAGGHRTDTQYFGPGTRLTVL.

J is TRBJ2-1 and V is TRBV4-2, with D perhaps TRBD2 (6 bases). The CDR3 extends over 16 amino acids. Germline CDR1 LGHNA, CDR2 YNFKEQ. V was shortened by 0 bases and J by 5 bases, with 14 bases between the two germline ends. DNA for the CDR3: TGTGCCAGCAGCCAAGATCCACTAGCCGCTAACAATGAGCAGTTCTTC. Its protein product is CASSQDPLAANNEQFF.

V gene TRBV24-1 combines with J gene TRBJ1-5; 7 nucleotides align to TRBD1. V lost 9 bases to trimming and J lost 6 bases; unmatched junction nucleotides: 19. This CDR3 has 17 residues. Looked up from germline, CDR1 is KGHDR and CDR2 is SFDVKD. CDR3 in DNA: TGTGCCACCCCCATCGTCCACAGGGGCGACCGGGTTCAGCCCCAGCATTTT. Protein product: CATPIVHRGDRVQPQHF.

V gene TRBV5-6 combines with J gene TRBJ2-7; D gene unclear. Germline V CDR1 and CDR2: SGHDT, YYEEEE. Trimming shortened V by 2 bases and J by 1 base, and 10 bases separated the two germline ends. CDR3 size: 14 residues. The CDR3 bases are TGTGCCAGCAGCTTTACATTCCCTTCCTACGAGCAGTACTTC. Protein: CASSFTFPSYEQYF.

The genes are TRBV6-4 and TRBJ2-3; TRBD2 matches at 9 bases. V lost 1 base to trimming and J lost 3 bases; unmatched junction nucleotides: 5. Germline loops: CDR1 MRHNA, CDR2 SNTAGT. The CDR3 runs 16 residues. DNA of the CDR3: TGTGCCAGCAGTGACTTAGGGACTAGCTTTACAGATACGCAGTATTTT. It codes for CASSDLGTSFTDTQYF.

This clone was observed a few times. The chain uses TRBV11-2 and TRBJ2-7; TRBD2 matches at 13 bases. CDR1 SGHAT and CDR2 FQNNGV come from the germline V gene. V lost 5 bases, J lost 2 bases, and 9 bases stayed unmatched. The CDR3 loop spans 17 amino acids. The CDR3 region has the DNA TGTGCCAGCAGCATCGGACTAGCGGGGGACAGGGCCTACGAGCAGTACTTC. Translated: CASSIGLAGDRAYEQYF.

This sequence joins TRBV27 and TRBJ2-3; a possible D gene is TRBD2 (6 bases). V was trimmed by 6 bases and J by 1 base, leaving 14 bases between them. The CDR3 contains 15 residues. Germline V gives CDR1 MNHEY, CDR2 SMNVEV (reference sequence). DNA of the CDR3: TGTGCCAGCAGCCGCGGGACCGCCGGCACAGATACGCAGTATTTT. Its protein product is CASSRGTAGTDTQYF.

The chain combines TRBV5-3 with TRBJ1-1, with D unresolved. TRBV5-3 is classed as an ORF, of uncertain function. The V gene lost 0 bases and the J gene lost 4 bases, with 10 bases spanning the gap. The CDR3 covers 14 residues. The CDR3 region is CARSLVCQATEAFF. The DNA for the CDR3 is TGTGCCAGAAGCTTGGTTTGCCAAGCCACTGAAGCTTTCTTT.

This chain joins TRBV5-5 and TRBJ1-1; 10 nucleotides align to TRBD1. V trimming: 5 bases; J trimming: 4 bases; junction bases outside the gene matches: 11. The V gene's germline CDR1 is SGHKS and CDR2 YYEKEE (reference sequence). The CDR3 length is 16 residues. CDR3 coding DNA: TGTGCCAGCAGAAAGGGACAGGGGATAGGGAGCACTGAAGCTTTCTTT. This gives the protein CASRKGQGIGSTEAFF.

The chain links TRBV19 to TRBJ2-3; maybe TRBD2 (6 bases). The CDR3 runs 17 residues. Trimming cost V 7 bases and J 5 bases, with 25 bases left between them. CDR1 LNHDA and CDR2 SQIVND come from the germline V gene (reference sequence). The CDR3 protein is CASTSIPGPLGGDTQYF. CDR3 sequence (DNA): TGTGCCAGTACCTCGATCCCGGGACCACTCGGGGGAGATACGCAGTATTTT.

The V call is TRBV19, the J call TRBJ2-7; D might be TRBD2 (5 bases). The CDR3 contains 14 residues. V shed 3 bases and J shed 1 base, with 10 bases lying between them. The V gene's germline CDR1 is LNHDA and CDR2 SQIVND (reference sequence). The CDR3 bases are TGTGCCAGTAGTATTGGACTGAGATCCTACGAGCAGTACTTC. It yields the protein CASSIGLRSYEQYF.